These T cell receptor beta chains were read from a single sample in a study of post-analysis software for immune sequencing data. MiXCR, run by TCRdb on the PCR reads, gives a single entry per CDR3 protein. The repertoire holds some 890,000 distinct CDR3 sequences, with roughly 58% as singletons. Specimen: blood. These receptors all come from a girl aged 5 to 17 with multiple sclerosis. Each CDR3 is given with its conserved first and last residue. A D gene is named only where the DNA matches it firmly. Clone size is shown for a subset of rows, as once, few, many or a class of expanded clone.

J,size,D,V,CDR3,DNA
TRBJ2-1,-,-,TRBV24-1,CATSLTGAVNEQFF,TGTGCCACCAGTTTAACGGGAGCGGTCAATGAGCAGTTCTTC
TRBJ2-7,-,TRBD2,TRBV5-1,CASSLIQREGSEQYF,TGCGCCAGCAGCTTGATCCAGCGGGAGGGCAGCGAGCAGTACTTC
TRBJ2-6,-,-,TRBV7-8,CVSSLVRHFSGANVLTF,TGTGTCAGCAGCTTAGTGCGACATTTCTCTGGGGCCAACGTCCTGACTTTC
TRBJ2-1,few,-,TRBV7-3,CASSLTRRDGEQFF,TGTGCCAGCAGCTTAACGCGTCGAGACGGGGAGCAGTTCTTC
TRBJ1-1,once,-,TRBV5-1,CASSSEVRVAEAFF,TGCGCCAGCAGCTCGGAGGTCCGGGTGGCTGAAGCTTTCTTT
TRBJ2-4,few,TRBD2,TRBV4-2,CASSRHGLAGLAKNIQYF,TGTGCCAGCAGCCGACACGGACTAGCGGGACTAGCCAAAAACATTCAGTACTTC
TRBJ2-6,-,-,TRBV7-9,CASSFYRAQGGANVLTF,TGTGCCAGCAGCTTTTACAGGGCCCAGGGTGGGGCCAACGTCCTGACTTTC
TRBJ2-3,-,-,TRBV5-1,CASSLGQKNTDTQYF,TGCGCCAGCAGCCTCGGACAGAAGAACACAGATACGCAGTATTTT
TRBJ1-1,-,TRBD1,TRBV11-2,CASRNHYGTDTETFF,TGTGCCAGCAGGAATCATTACGGGACAGACACTGAAACTTTCTTT
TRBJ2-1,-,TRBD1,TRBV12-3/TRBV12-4,CASSFRGSTYNEQFF,TGTGCCAGCAGCTTCAGGGGGAGTACCTACAATGAGCAGTTCTTC
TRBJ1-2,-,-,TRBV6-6,CASSSRDGYGYTF,TGTGCCAGCAGTTCCCGAGACGGGTATGGCTACACCTTC
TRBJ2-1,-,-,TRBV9,CASSVAGTGTSTEQFF,TGTGCCAGCAGCGTAGCAGGGACGGGAACTAGCACTGAGCAGTTCTTC
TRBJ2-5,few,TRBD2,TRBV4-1,CASSQVRSGSVQETQYF,TGCGCCAGCAGCCAAGTTCGTAGCGGGAGTGTCCAAGAGACCCAGTACTTC
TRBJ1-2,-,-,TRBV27,CASSFQGHASNYGYTF,TGTGCCAGCAGTTTCCAGGGGCATGCTTCTAACTATGGCTACACCTTC
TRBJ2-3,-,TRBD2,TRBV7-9,CASSLRLAGDTDTQYF,TGTGCCAGCAGCCTGAGACTAGCGGGGGACACAGATACGCAGTATTTT
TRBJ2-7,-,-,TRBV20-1,CSAFRSAEQYF,TGCAGTGCTTTTAGGAGCGCCGAGCAGTACTTC
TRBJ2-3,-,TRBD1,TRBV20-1,CSAWLDRGFSTDTQYF,TGCAGTGCTTGGCTGGACAGGGGGTTTAGCACAGATACGCAGTATTTT
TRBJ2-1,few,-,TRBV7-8,CASGNMRRNYNEQFF,TGTGCCAGCGGGAATATGAGACGGAACTACAATGAGCAGTTCTTC
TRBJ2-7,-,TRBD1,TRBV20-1,CSAQRGTGGMNEQYF,TGCAGTGCTCAACGAGGGACAGGGGGCATGAACGAGCAGTACTTC
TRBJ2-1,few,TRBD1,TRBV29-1,CSVVGTGKYNEQFF,TGCAGCGTTGTCGGGACAGGGAAGTACAATGAGCAGTTCTTC
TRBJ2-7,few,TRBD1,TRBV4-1,CASSPAYQTGGFYEQYF,TGCGCCAGCAGCCCAGCCTACCAAACAGGGGGCTTCTACGAGCAGTACTTC
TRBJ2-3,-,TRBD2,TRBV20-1,CSAQGTSGRAATQYF,TGCAGTGCTCAGGGTACTAGCGGGAGGGCCGCTACGCAGTATTTT
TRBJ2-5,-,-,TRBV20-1,CSAMTPWEETQYF,TGCAGTGCCATGACTCCATGGGAAGAGACCCAGTACTTC
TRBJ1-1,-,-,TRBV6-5,CASSYSPQGNTEAFF,TGTGCCAGCAGTTACTCTCCCCAGGGGAACACTGAAGCTTTCTTT
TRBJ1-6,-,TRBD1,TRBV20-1,CSAPPSTGGISPLHF,TGCAGTGCCCCGCCCTCCACAGGGGGGATATCACCCCTCCACTTT
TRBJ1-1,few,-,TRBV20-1,CSASPTDRMNTEAFF,TGCAGTGCTAGCCCTACCGACAGGATGAACACTGAAGCTTTCTTT
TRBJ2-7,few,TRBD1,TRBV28,CASSYPSGQGTEQYF,TGTGCCAGCAGTTATCCGTCGGGACAGGGAACCGAGCAGTACTTC
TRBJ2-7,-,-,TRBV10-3,CAISGKQGWFDEQYF,TGTGCCATCAGTGGGAAACAGGGATGGTTCGACGAGCAGTACTTC